The sequence of this TCR beta chain was determined in a study of patients and donors after allogeneic stem cell transplantation. Unmatched junction bases numbered 16, after V lost 5 bases and J lost 7 bases. From germline, CDR1 is KGHDR and CDR2 SFDVKD. The CDR3 length is 17 residues. TCRdb processed the RT-PCR reads anew with MiXCR; each CDR3 protein has one entry. This table has 57,000 or so distinct CDR3 sequences, about 14% appearing once. This TCR was recovered from a human donor who was either an allogeneic HSCT recipient or a stem cell or donor lymphocyte infusion donor (not recorded which). It is not recorded whose cells these are; they may come from a transplant donor. The rearrangement uses TRBV24-1 and TRBJ2-1, with 7 positions matching TRBD2. Specimen: blood, either unsorted or a sorted T cell fraction (not recorded which). CDR3 sequence reads: CATSGLFRERRENEQFF. As DNA, the CDR3 is TGTGCCACCAGTGGCCTCTTTAGGGAGAGGCGGGAGAATGAGCAGTTCTTC.